This T cell receptor beta chain was captured in a study of blood T cell repertoires in COVID-19. At the level of the study: Acute and convalescent COVID-19 samples came from the United States, Italy and Spain. Sources were T cells, B-cell-depleted T cells, or PBMCs; the material itself was cDNA or gDNA.

Study processing details: Quantification of nucleated cells was approximated via reference gene primer amplification. Libraries were prepared by immunoSEQ multiplex PCR; TCRdb keeps only in-frame clonotypes and omits some of them. The V and J calls and clone size were taken over from that table, and D and trimming were inferred from the DNA. The sample includes over 200,000 clones, around 82% of them seen just once. The CDR3 is made up of 16 amino acids. Germline lookup yields CDR1 SGHTA and CDR2 FQGNSA. Deletions cut 4 bases from V and 6 bases from J, with 20 bases between. This sequence joins TRBV7-2 and TRBJ2-3; D perhaps matches TRBD2 (7 bases). This clonotype originated in an elderly man with acute or convalescent COVID-19. The sequenced sample was peripheral blood. For the CDR3, the DNA is TGTGCCAGCAGCTCCCGTGGGGGGGGCCTTGGGGATACGCAGTATTTT. Its protein product is CASSSRGGGLGDTQYF.